This TCR beta chain was captured in a study of blood T cells in healthy people across ages. The germline V gene has CDR1 MDHEN and CDR2 SYDVKM. Trimming took 7 bases from V and 3 from J, leaving 13 bases between them. The CDR3 has 14 residues. A second PCR of roughly 7 to 11 cycles used a sample-barcoded 5' primer and a J-beta primer mix. TCRdb called the 5' RACE reads again in MiXCR, with one record for every CDR3 protein. The profile shows 1.5 million to 2 million distinct CDR3 sequences, roughly 52% of them singletons. The total RNA that was extracted per sample amounted to at least 5 micrograms. The sequenced sample was blood. V usage is TRBV28 and J usage is TRBJ1-5, with unresolved D. The source is a woman aged 40-49 years in good health. The CDR3 region is CASTLSGPNQPQHF. CDR3 in DNA: TGTGCCAGCACCCTCAGTGGACCCAATCAGCCCCAGCATTTT. Looking up the rest from reference TRBV28 and TRBJ1-5 gives the full variable domain: DVKVTQSSRYLVKRTGEKVFLECVQDMDHENMFWYRQDPGLGLRLIYFSYDVKMKEKGDIPEGYSVSREKKERFSLILESASTNQTSMYLCASTLSGPNQPQHFGDGTRLSIL.